Sequencing of this T cell receptor beta chain was carried out in a study of cytomegalovirus exposure and HLA in healthy donors. General study points: V segments that were indistinguishable, TRBV6-2 and TRBV6-3 among them, were omitted from analysis. The HLA-A and HLA-B alleles of most subjects were reportedly predicted accurately from TCR beta sequences.

60 Vbeta and 13 Jbeta primers were used in PCR. Data came from immunoSEQ multiplex PCR; TCRdb stores just in-frame clones and leaves some out. Altogether over 150,000 clones are present, more than 75% being singletons, with the ten largest covering approximately 0.87%. Details on this clone: Its cognate antigen is unknown.

The CDR3 extends over 14 amino acids. The germline V gene encodes CDR1 LNHNV and CDR2 YYDKDF (reference sequence). V shed 5 bases, J shed 2 bases, and the junction held 6 bases outside the gene matches. The rearrangement uses TRBV15 and TRBJ2-7, with TRBD2 matching 7 bases. This TCR derives from a girl aged 2 to 9 in good health and CMV-seropositive. Source material: PBMCs. The CDR3 sequence is CATSPHGGAYEQYF. The CDR3 DNA is TGTGCCACCAGCCCCCATGGGGGGGCCTACGAGCAGTACTTC.